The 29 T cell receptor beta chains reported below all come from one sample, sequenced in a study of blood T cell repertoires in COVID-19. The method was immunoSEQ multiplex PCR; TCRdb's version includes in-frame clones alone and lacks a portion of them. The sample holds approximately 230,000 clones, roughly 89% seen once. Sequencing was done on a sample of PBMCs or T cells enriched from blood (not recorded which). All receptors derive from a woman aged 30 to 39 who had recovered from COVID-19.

CDR3 bases: TGTGCCAGCAGCGTAGGACAGGGGGGCGGGAGCTATGGCTACACCTTC. Translated: CASSVGQGGGSYGYTF. The chain is built from TRBV9 and TRBJ1-2; the match to TRBD1 covers 9 bases. Unmatched junction bases numbered 7, after V lost 0 bases and J lost 4 bases. The CDR3 contains 16 residues. CDR1 is SGDLS and CDR2 is YYNGEE in the germline V gene.

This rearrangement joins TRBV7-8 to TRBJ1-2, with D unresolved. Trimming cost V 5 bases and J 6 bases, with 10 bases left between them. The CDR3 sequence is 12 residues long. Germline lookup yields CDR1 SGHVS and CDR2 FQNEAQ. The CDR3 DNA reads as TGTGCCAGCAGCCCACAGACGGATGGCTACACCTTC. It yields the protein CASSPQTDGYTF. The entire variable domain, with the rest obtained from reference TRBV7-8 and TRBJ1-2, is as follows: GAGVSQSPRYKVAKRGQDVALRCDPISGHVSLFWYQQALGQGPEFLTYFQNEAQLDKSGLPSDRFFAERPEGSVSTLKIQRTQQEDSAVYLCASSPQTDGYTFGSGTRLTVV.

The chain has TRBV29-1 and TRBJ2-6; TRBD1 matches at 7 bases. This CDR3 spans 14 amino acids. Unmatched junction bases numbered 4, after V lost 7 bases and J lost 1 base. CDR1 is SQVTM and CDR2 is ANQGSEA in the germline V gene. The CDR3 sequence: CSASQGSGANVLTF. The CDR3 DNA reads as TGCAGCGCCTCACAGGGGTCTGGGGCCAACGTCCTGACTTTC.

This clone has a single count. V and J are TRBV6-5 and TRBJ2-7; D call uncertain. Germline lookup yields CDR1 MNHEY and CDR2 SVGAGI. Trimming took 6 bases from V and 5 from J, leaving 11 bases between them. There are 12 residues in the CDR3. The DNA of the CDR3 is TGTGCCAGCAGCCGGGTCCGCGACGAGCAGTACTTC. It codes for CASSRVRDEQYF.

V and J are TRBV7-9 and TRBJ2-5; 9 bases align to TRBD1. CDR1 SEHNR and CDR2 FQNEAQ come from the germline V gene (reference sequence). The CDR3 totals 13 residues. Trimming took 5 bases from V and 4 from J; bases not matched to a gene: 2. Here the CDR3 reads CASSTDRGETQYF. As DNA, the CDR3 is TGTGCCAGCAGCACGGACAGGGGAGAGACCCAGTACTTC.

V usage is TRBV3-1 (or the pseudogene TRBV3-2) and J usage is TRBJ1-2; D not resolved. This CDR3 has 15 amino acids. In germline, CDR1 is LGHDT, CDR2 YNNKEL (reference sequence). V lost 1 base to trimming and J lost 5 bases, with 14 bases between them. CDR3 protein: CASSQGEGSRYGYTF. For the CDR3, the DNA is TGTGCCAGCAGCCAAGGAGAGGGCTCAAGGTATGGCTACACCTTC.

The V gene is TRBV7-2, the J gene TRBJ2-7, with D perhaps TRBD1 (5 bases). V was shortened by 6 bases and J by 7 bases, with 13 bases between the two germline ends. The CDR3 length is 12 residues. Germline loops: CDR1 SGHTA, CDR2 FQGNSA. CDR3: CASSFAGHEQYF. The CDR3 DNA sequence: TGTGCCAGCAGTTTCGCCGGACATGAGCAGTACTTC.

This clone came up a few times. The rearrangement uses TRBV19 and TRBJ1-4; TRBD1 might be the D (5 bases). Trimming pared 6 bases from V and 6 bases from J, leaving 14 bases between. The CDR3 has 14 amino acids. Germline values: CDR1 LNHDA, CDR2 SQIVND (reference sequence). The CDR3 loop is CASSTMGGDEKLFF. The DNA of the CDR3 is TGTGCCAGTAGCACCATGGGGGGGGATGAAAAACTGTTTTTT.

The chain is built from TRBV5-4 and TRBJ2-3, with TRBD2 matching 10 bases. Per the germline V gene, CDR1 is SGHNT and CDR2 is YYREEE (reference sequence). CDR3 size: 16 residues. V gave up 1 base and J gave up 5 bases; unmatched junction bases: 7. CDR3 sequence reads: CASSLNLAGVKDTQYF. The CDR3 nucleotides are TGTGCCAGCAGCTTGAATCTAGCGGGGGTTAAAGATACGCAGTATTTT.

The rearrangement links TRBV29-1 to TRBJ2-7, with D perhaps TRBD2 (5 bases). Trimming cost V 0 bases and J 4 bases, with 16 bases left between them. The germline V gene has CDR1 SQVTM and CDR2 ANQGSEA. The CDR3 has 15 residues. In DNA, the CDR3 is TGCAGCGTTGAAGATCCACGAGGGAGCTCTTACGAGCAGTACTTC. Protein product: CSVEDPRGSSYEQYF.

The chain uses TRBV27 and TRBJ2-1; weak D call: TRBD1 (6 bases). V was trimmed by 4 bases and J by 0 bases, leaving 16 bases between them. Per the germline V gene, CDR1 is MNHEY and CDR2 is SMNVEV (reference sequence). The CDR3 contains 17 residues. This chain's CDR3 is CASSSGSGAYSYNEQFF. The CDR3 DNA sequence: TGTGCCAGCAGTTCCGGATCAGGGGCCTACTCCTACAATGAGCAGTTCTTC.

The CDR3 nucleotides are TGTGCCAGTACCGACAGGGATTTTCAGCCCCAGCATTTT. It translates to CASTDRDFQPQHF. J is TRBJ1-5 and V is TRBV19; 7 nucleotides agree with TRBD1. Per the germline V gene, CDR1 is LNHDA and CDR2 is SQIVND (reference sequence). The J segment lost 6 bases and the V segment lost 7 bases, leaving 6 bases of the junction unmatched. The CDR3 covers 13 residues.

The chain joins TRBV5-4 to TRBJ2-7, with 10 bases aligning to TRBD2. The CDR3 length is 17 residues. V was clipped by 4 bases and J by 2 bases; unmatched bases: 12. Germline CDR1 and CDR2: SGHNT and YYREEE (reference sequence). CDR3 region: CASSLQGGAGGTYEQYF. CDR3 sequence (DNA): TGTGCCAGCAGCCTCCAGGGGGGAGCGGGAGGGACCTACGAGCAGTACTTC.

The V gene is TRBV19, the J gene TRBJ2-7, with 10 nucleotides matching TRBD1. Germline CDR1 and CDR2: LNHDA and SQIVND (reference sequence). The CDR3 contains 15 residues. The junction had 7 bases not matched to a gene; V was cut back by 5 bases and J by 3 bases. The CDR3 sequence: CASSGTGTGDYEQYF. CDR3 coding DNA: TGTGCCAGTAGTGGGACCGGGACAGGGGACTACGAGCAGTACTTC. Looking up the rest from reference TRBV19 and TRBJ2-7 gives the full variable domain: DGGITQSPKYLFRKEGQNVTLSCEQNLNHDAMYWYRQDPGQGLRLIYYSQIVNDFQKGDIAEGYSVSREKKESFPLTVTSAQKNPTAFYLCASSGTGTGDYEQYFGPGTRLTVT.

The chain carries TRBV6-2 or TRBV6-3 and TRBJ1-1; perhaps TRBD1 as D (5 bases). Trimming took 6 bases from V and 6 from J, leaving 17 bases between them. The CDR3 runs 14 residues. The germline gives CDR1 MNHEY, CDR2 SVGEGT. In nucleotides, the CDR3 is TGTGCCAGCAGCGGTATGGCAGGGAAGCCTGAAGCTTTCTTT. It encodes CASSGMAGKPEAFF.

CDR3 nucleotides: TGTGCCTGGAGTCCGGGGGGAGACTATGGCTACACCTTC. This codes for CAWSPGGDYGYTF. The chain carries TRBV30 and TRBJ1-2, with D maybe TRBD1 (5 bases). Germline V gives CDR1 GTSNPN, CDR2 SVGIG (reference sequence). The CDR3 is 13 amino acids. V shed 2 bases and J shed 3 bases, with 10 bases lying between them.

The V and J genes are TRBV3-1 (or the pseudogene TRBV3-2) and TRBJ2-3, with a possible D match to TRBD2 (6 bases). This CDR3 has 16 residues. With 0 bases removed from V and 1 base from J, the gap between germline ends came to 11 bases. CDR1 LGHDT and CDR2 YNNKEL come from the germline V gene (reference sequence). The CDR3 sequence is CASSQEGPGGTDTQYF. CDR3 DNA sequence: TGTGCCAGCAGCCAAGAAGGGCCGGGAGGCACAGATACGCAGTATTTT.

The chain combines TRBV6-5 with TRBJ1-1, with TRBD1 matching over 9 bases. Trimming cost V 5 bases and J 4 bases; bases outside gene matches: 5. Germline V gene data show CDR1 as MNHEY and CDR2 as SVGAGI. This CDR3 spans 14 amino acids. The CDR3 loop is CASSPETGGTEAFF. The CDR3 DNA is TGTGCCAGCAGTCCAGAGACAGGGGGCACTGAAGCTTTCTTT.

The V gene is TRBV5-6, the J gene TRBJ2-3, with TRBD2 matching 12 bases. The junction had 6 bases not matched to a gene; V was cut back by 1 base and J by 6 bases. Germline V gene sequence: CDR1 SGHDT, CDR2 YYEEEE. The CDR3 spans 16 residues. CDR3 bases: TGTGCCAGCAGCTTGATTACTAGCGGGAGGTGGGATACGCAGTATTTT. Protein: CASSLITSGRWDTQYF.

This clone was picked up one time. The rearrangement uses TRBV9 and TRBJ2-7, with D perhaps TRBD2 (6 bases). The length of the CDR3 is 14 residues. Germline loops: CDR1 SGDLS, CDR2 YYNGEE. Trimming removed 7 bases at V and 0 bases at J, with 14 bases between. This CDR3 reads CASGTGLSSYEQYF. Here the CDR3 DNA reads TGTGCCAGCGGAACGGGACTCAGCTCCTACGAGCAGTACTTC.

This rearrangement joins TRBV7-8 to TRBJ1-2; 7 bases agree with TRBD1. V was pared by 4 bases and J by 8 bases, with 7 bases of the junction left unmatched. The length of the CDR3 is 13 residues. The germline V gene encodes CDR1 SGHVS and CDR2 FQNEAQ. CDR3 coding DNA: TGTGCCAGCAGCTCATACAGGGGCGAGGGCTACACCTTC. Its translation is CASSSYRGEGYTF.

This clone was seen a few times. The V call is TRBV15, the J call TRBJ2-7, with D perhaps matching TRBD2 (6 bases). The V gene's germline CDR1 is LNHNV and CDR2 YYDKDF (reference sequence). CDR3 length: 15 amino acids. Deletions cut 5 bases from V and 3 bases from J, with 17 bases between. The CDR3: CATSSLGGVGYEQYF. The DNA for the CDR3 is TGTGCCACCAGCTCCTTGGGGGGAGTGGGCTACGAGCAGTACTTC. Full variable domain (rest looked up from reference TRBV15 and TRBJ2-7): DAMVIQNPRYQVTQFGKPVTLSCSQTLNHNVMYWYQQKSSQAPKLLFHYYDKDFNNEADTPDNFQSRRPNTSFCFLDIRSPGLGDTAMYLCATSSLGGVGYEQYFGPGTRLTVT.

CDR3 amino acids: CASSLIRDQPQHF. In DNA form, the CDR3 reads TGTGCCAGCAGTTTGATCAGGGATCAGCCCCAGCATTTT. The chain joins TRBV28 to TRBJ1-5; a weak D match, TRBD1 (5 bases). Germline V lookup: CDR1 MDHEN, CDR2 SYDVKM. V shed 3 bases and J shed 5 bases, with 8 bases lying between them. There are 13 residues in the CDR3.

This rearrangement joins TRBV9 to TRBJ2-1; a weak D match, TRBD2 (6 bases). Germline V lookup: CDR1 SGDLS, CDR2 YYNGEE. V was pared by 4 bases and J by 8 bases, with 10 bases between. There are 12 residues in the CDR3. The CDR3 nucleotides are TGTGCCAGCAGCCTCGCTAGCGATGAGCAGTTCTTC. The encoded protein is CASSLASDEQFF.

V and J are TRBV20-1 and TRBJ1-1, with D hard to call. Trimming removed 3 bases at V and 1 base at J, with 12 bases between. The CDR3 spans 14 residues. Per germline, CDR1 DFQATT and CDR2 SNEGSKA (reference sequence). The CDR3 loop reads CSASSPQANTEAFF. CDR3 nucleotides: TGCAGTGCTAGTTCCCCGCAAGCGAACACTGAAGCTTTCTTT.

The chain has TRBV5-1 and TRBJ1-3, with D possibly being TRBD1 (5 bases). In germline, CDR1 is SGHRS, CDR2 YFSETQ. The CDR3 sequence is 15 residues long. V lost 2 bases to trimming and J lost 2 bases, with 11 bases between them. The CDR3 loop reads CASSLQAVTGNTIYF. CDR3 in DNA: TGCGCCAGCAGCTTACAGGCCGTCACTGGAAACACCATATATTTT.

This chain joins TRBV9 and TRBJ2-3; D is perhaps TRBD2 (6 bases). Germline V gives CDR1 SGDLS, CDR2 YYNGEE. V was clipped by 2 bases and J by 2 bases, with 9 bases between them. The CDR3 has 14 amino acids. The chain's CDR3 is CASSVEGITDTQYF. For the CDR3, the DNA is TGTGCCAGCAGCGTGGAGGGAATCACAGATACGCAGTATTTT.

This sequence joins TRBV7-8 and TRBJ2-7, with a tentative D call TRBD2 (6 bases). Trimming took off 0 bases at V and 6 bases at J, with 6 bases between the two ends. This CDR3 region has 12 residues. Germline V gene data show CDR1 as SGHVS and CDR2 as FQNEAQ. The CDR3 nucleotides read TGTGCCAGCAGCTTAGCGGGGGGCGAGCAGTACTTC. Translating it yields CASSLAGGEQYF.

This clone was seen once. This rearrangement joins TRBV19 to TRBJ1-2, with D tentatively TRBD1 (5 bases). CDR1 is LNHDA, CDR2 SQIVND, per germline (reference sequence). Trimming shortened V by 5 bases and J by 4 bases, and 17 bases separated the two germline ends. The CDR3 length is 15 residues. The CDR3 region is CASSPPSRQGYGYTF. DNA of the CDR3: TGTGCCAGTAGTCCACCCAGCAGGCAGGGCTATGGCTACACCTTC.